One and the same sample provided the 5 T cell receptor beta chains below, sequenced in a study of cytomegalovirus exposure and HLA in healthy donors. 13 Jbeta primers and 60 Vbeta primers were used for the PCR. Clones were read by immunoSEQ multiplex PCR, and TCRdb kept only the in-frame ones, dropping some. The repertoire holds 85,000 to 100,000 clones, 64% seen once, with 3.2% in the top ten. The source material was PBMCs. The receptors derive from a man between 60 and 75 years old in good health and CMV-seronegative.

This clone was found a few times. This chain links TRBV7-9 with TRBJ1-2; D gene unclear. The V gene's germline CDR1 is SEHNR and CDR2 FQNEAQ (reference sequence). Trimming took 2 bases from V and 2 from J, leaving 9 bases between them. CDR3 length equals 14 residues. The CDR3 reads CASSLISQNYGYTF. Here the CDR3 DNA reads TGTGCCAGCAGCTTAATCTCACAAAACTATGGCTACACCTTC.

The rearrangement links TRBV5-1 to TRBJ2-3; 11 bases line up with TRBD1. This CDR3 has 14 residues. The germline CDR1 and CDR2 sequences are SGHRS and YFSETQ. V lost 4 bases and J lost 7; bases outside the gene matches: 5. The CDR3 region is CASSRDRGSYTQYF. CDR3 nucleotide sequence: TGCGCCAGCAGCCGGGACAGGGGGTCGTATACGCAGTATTTT.

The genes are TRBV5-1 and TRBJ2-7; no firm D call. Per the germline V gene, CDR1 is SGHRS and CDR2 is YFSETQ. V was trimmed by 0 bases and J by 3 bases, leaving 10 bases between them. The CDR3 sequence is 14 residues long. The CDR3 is CASSLDYGDYEQYF. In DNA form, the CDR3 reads TGCGCCAGCAGCTTGGACTACGGCGACTACGAGCAGTACTTC.

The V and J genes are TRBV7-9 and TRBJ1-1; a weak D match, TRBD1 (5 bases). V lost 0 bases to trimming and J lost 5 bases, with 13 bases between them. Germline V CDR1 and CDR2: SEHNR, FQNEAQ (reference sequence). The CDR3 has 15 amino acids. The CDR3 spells CASSLAGAQVTEAFF. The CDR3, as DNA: TGTGCCAGCAGCTTAGCAGGGGCGCAGGTAACTGAAGCTTTCTTT.

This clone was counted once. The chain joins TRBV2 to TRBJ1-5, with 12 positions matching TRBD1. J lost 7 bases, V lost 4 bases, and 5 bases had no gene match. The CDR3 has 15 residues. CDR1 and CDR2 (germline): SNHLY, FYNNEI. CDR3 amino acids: CASSGDRGQGQPQHF. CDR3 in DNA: TGTGCCAGCAGTGGGGACAGGGGGCAGGGGCAGCCCCAGCATTTT.